A selection of T cell receptor beta chains follows, all from one sample in a study of cytomegalovirus exposure and HLA in healthy donors. TCRdb's copy holds only in-frame clones and misses some; the assay was immunoSEQ multiplex PCR. The data hold about 130,000 clones, with 60% to 80% observed a single time. Source material: PBMCs. The receptors shown here come from a man aged 50-59 years in good health and CMV-seronegative. Each CDR3 is given without its conserved first and last residue.

v_gene: TRBV4-1; j_gene: TRBJ2-6; len: 12; CDR3aa: ASSPRDKGNVLT
v_gene: TRBV18; j_gene: TRBJ2-5; len: 10; CDR3aa: ASSPPGETQY
v_gene: TRBV6-1; j_gene: TRBJ2-3; len: 13; CDR3aa: ASSSGTGGADTQY
v_gene: TRBV10-3; j_gene: TRBJ2-1; len: 14; CDR3aa: AAAQTSGLSYNEQF
v_gene: TRBV4-2; j_gene: TRBJ2-7; len: 17; CDR3aa: ASSQGTTGLAGVYPEQY
v_gene: TRBV30; j_gene: TRBJ2-7; len: 13; CDR3aa: AWSPKGGVGYEQY
v_gene: TRBV27; j_gene: TRBJ2-5; len: 15; CDR3aa: ASSFIRTRPGQETQY
v_gene: TRBV7-9; j_gene: TRBJ2-1; len: 13; CDR3aa: ASSLDSGRRNEQF
v_gene: TRBV10-3; j_gene: TRBJ2-7; len: 12; CDR3aa: AINPTGEAYEQY
v_gene: TRBV10-3; j_gene: TRBJ2-1; len: 10; CDR3aa: AISDTGNEQF
v_gene: TRBV5-6; j_gene: TRBJ1-1; len: 12; CDR3aa: ASSPGGRDTEAF
v_gene: TRBV10-2; j_gene: TRBJ2-7; len: 11; CDR3aa: ASSDPLTYEQY
v_gene: TRBV11-2; j_gene: TRBJ2-1; len: 12; CDR3aa: ASSSTGTKNEQF
v_gene: TRBV7-2; j_gene: TRBJ2-7; len: 13; CDR3aa: ASSSQGGSSYEQY
v_gene: TRBV18; j_gene: TRBJ1-1; len: 15; CDR3aa: ASSRPPGQVMNTEAF
v_gene: TRBV2; j_gene: TRBJ1-1; len: 10; CDR3aa: ASRGQGIEAF
v_gene: TRBV2; j_gene: TRBJ2-7; len: 12; CDR3aa: ASGASGHSYEQY
v_gene: TRBV7-2; j_gene: TRBJ2-3; len: 13; CDR3aa: ASSPTGGSTDTQY
v_gene: TRBV11-3; j_gene: TRBJ2-7; len: 14; CDR3aa: ASSLGRVSGGNEQY
v_gene: TRBV30; j_gene: TRBJ2-3; len: 13; CDR3aa: AWSSWREYLDTQY
v_gene: TRBV5-1; j_gene: TRBJ2-3; len: 14; CDR3aa: ASRQGLAGSTDTQY
v_gene: TRBV28; j_gene: TRBJ2-5; len: 18; CDR3aa: ASSPPTRSGLAGGGETQY
v_gene: TRBV6-5; j_gene: .; len: 12; CDR3aa: ASSYTRAGYEQY
v_gene: TRBV7-9; j_gene: TRBJ2-3; len: 12; CDR3aa: ASSLTPGADTQY
v_gene: TRBV13; j_gene: TRBJ1-1; len: 9; CDR3aa: ASSEDTEAF
v_gene: TRBV6-6; j_gene: TRBJ1-5; len: 13; CDR3aa: ASSYVPGGNQPQH
v_gene: TRBV11-2; j_gene: TRBJ2-3; len: 14; CDR3aa: ASSSWTSGRAQDQY
v_gene: TRBV27; j_gene: TRBJ2-5; len: 12; CDR3aa: ASSRQGYQETQY
v_gene: TRBV28; j_gene: TRBJ2-5; len: 11; CDR3aa: ASRASLRETQY
v_gene: TRBV2; j_gene: TRBJ1-2; len: 12; CDR3aa: ASSVETVTLGYT
v_gene: TRBV6-5; j_gene: TRBJ2-2; len: 13; CDR3aa: ASSFDRGQTGELF
v_gene: TRBV6-1; j_gene: TRBJ2-5; len: 13; CDR3aa: ASSELGGWQETQY
v_gene: TRBV2; j_gene: TRBJ1-3; len: 14; CDR3aa: ASRQGTGGSGNTIY
v_gene: TRBV6-5; j_gene: TRBJ2-1; len: 13; CDR3aa: ASSSVGGPYNEQF
v_gene: TRBV29-1; j_gene: TRBJ2-5; len: 13; CDR3aa: SVVGDRASQETQY
v_gene: TRBV19; j_gene: TRBJ1-5; len: 12; CDR3aa: ASSAGGLNQPQH
v_gene: TRBV4-2; j_gene: TRBJ2-3; len: 9; CDR3aa: ASSHTGMQY
v_gene: TRBV19; j_gene: TRBJ1-5; len: 11; CDR3aa: ASRPEAGQPQH
v_gene: TRBV7-9; j_gene: TRBJ2-5; len: 10; CDR3aa: ASSTIEETQY
v_gene: TRBV4-1; j_gene: TRBJ1-2; len: 13; CDR3aa: ASSQDHDSQYGYT
v_gene: TRBV27; j_gene: TRBJ2-7; len: 12; CDR3aa: ASTFRQGYYEQY
v_gene: TRBV5-4; j_gene: TRBJ1-1; len: 12; CDR3aa: ASSLTGIRTEAF
v_gene: TRBV15; j_gene: TRBJ1-4; len: 14; CDR3aa: ATSTRTGLTNEKLF
v_gene: TRBV19; j_gene: TRBJ2-3; len: 13; CDR3aa: ASSIDRERADTQY
v_gene: TRBV5-1; j_gene: TRBJ2-1; len: 12; CDR3aa: ASSWETGGDEQF
v_gene: TRBV29-1; j_gene: TRBJ1-2; len: 10; CDR3aa: SVGGGVEGYT
v_gene: TRBV5-1; j_gene: TRBJ2-7; len: 12; CDR3aa: ASSLLTGVGEQY
v_gene: TRBV1; j_gene: TRBJ1-6; len: 15; CDR3aa: TSSQFKGASYNSPLH
v_gene: TRBV7-6; j_gene: TRBJ2-3; len: 13; CDR3aa: ASSQTGSSTDTQY
v_gene: TRBV7-3; j_gene: TRBJ2-2; len: 11; CDR3aa: ASSPGGAGELF
v_gene: TRBV29-1; j_gene: TRBJ2-1; len: 11; CDR3aa: SVVWTSGYEQF
v_gene: TRBV5-4; j_gene: TRBJ2-3; len: 15; CDR3aa: ASSWTSGVRGTDTQY
v_gene: TRBV11-2; j_gene: TRBJ2-1; len: 14; CDR3aa: ASSIKQGARYNEQF
v_gene: TRBV7-2; j_gene: TRBJ1-3; len: 15; CDR3aa: ASSSHQQGIGGNTIY
v_gene: TRBV10-3; j_gene: TRBJ1-1; len: 13; CDR3aa: AITLGPSGKSEAF
v_gene: TRBV5-4; j_gene: TRBJ2-5; len: 13; CDR3aa: ASSSGTGIQETQY
v_gene: TRBV7-2; j_gene: TRBJ2-5; len: 12; CDR3aa: ASSLELAGETQY
v_gene: TRBV28; j_gene: TRBJ1-1; len: 11; CDR3aa: ASTQTGRTEAF
v_gene: TRBV29-1; j_gene: TRBJ2-7; len: 11; CDR3aa: SVDDGDSYEQY